This T cell receptor (beta chain) was sequenced for a study of T cell repertoires in cytomegalovirus infection. Study as a whole: Public TCR beta signatures provided an indication of both CMV infection and a matching HLA type.

About this clonotype itself: No antigen is known for it.

The CDR3 length is 16 residues. Germline assignment: CDR1 MGHRA and CDR2 YSYEKL. Germline trimming cut 3 bases from V and 10 bases from J; bases unmatched to any gene: 10. General study results and limits: The ex vivo response was dominated by HLA-C-restricted CMV-specific TCR beta clonotypes. CMV carriers with the relevant HLA were identified by cumulative public TCR beta family frequency.

In TCRdb, the reads were re-called with MiXCR into one record per CDR3 protein. The profile shows 450,000 to 550,000 distinct CDR3 sequences, about 15% of them singletons. This receptor was obtained from a human donor in good health (CMV status not recorded). Some clones in this sample may be carry-over from other donors' samples. J is TRBJ2-1 and V is TRBV4-1; 12 positions match TRBD1. The sample taken for sequencing was CD8+ T cells from PBMCs. The DNA for the CDR3 is TGCGCCAGCAGCCACGGGGAGGGGACAGGGGGCTGGGAGCAGTTCTTC. Protein: CASSHGEGTGGWEQFF.